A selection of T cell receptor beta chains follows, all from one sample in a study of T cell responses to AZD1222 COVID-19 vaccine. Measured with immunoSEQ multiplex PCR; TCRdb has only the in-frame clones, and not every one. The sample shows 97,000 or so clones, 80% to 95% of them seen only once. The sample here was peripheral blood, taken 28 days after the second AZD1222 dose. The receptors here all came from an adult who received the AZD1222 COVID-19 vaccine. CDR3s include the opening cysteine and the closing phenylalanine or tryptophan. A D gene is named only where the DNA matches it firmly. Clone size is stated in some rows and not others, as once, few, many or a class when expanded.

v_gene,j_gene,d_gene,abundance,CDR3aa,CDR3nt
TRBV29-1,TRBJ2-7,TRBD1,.,CSVVLTGERYEQYF,TGCAGCGTTGTTCTAACAGGGGAGCGGTACGAGCAGTACTTC
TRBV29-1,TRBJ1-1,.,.,CSAEPGNLNTEAFF,TGCAGCGCCGAACCCGGGAATTTGAACACTGAAGCTTTCTTT
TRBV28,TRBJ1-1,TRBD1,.,CASSSRGTGKAFF,TGTGCCAGCAGTTCCCGGGGGACAGGGAAAGCTTTCTTT
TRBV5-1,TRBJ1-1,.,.,CASSFRFMNTEAFF,TGCGCCAGCAGCTTTCGGTTTATGAACACTGAAGCTTTCTTT
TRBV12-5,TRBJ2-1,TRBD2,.,CASGLFRLAGLTSYNEQFF,TGTGCTAGTGGTTTATTTCGACTAGCGGGATTAACCTCCTACAATGAGCAGTTCTTC
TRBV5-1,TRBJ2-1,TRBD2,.,CASSLGLAGGTYNEQFF,TGCGCCAGCAGCTTGGGACTAGCGGGGGGGACTTACAATGAGCAGTTCTTC
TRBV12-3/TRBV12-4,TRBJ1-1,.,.,CASRKTEDTEAFF,TGTGCCAGCAGAAAGACGGAGGACACTGAAGCTTTCTTT
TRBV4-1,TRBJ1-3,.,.,CASSQGGSGRGSAGNTIYF,TGCGCCAGCAGCCAAGGGGGTTCGGGGAGGGGATCTGCTGGAAACACCATATATTTT
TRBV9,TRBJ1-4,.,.,CASSVAGGRNEKLFF,TGTGCCAGCAGCGTAGCGGGAGGCCGTAATGAAAAACTGTTTTTT
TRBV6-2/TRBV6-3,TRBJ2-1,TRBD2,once,CASSRTSGTVYNEQFF,TGTGCCAGCAGTCGGACTAGCGGGACGGTCTACAATGAGCAGTTCTTC
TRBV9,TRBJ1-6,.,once,CASSPGQLNSPLHF,TGTGCCAGCAGCCCCGGGCAGTTAAATTCACCCCTCCACTTT
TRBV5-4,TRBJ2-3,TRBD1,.,CASSFGTVADTQYF,TGTGCCAGCAGCTTTGGGACAGTGGCAGATACGCAGTATTTT
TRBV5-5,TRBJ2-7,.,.,CASSTPGQRIYEQYF,TGTGCCAGCAGCACGCCGGGACAACGAATTTACGAGCAGTACTTC
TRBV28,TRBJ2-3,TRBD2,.,CASSLWAGGGTDTQYF,TGTGCCAGCAGTTTATGGGCGGGGGGTGGCACAGATACGCAGTATTTT
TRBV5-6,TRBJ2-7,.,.,CASSLLLAGDEQYF,TGTGCCAGCAGCCTCCTCCTAGCAGGTGACGAGCAGTACTTC
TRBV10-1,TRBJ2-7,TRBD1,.,CASRPPDRTSSYEQYF,TGCGCCAGCCGACCCCCGGACAGGACGAGCTCCTACGAGCAGTACTTC
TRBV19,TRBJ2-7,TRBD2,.,CASSPFSGAYEQYF,TGTGCCAGTAGTCCCTTTAGCGGGGCCTACGAGCAGTACTTC
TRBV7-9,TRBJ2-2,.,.,CASSPPTGQPLLAGELFF,TGTGCCAGCAGCCCTCCGACGGGGCAGCCTCTTCTGGCCGGGGAGCTGTTTTTT
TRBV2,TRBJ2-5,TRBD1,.,CASRYRGVETQYF,TGTGCCAGCAGATACAGGGGAGTAGAGACCCAGTACTTC
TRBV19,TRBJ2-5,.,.,CASSIDIGLGTQYF,TGTGCCAGTAGTATAGATATTGGCTTAGGGACCCAGTACTTC
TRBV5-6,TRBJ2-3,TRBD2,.,CASSSRRLVAGGPTDTQYF,TGTGCCAGCAGCTCCCGTCGCTTGGTAGCGGGAGGGCCAACAGATACGCAGTATTTT
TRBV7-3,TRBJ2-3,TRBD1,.,CASSVGQIFTDTQYF,TGTGCCAGCAGCGTGGGACAGATCTTCACAGATACGCAGTATTTT
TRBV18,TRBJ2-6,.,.,CASSPSDSSSGANVLTF,TGTGCCAGCTCACCCTCGGACAGCAGTTCTGGGGCCAACGTCCTGACTTTC
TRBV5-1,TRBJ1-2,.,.,CASSLEGRNGYTF,TGCGCCAGCAGCTTGGAGGGACGGAATGGCTACACCTTC
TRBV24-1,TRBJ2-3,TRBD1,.,CATSEDRGLDTQYF,TGTGCCACCAGTGAGGACAGGGGGTTAGATACGCAGTATTTT
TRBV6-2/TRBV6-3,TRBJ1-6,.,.,CASSYEAPSPLHF,TGTGCCAGCAGTTACGAGGCCCCTTCACCCCTCCACTTT